Shown below are 15 T cell receptor beta chains from a single sample sequenced in a study of cytomegalovirus exposure and HLA in healthy donors. The PCR employed 60 Vbeta primers together with 13 Jbeta primers. TCRdb keeps only in-frame clones here, not all; method: immunoSEQ multiplex PCR. Here the sample table reports about 51,000 clones. The sample taken for sequencing was PBMCs. The source is a man aged 35-49 years in good health and CMV-seropositive.

J is TRBJ2-4 and V is TRBV7-2, with 8 positions matching TRBD1. From germline, CDR1 is SGHTA and CDR2 FQGNSA. CDR3 length: 19 amino acids. V was clipped by 4 bases and J by 0 bases; unmatched bases: 14. Written as DNA, the CDR3 is TGTGCCAGCAGCTCCCCGGACAGGGCGCCCCCCTTAGCCAAAAACATTCAGTACTTC. It codes for CASSSPDRAPPLAKNIQYF. Full variable domain (rest looked up from reference TRBV7-2 and TRBJ2-4): GAGVSQSPSNKVTEKGKDVELRCDPISGHTALYWYRQSLGQGLEFLIYFQGNSAPDKSGLPSDRFSAERTGGSVSTLTIQRTQQEDSAVYLCASSSPDRAPPLAKNIQYFGAGTRLSVL.

The chain combines TRBV30 with TRBJ2-1; 14 bases agree with TRBD2. The CDR3 is 14 residues long. The V gene end was trimmed by 5 bases and the J gene end by 10 bases; junction bases not matched to a gene: 7. CDR1 is GTSNPN, CDR2 SVGIG, per germline (reference sequence). The CDR3 nucleotides read TGTGCCTGGCCTCCGGGACTAGCGGGGGCCGAGCAGTTCTTC. Amino acid sequence: CAWPPGLAGAEQFF.

The rearrangement joins TRBV14 to TRBJ2-7, with a tentative D call TRBD2 (5 bases). Germline CDR1 reads SGHDN; CDR2 reads FVKESK. The length of the CDR3 is 13 residues. Trimming took off 4 bases at V and 6 bases at J, with 13 bases between the two ends. CDR3 DNA: TGTGCCAGCAGCCCCCGGGGAGAAAGCGAGCAGTACTTC. Encoded protein: CASSPRGESEQYF.

This chain joins TRBV7-3 and TRBJ2-3, with 9 bases lining up with TRBD2. CDR3 length: 15 residues. CDR1 SGHTA and CDR2 FQGTGA come from the germline V gene. V trimming: 3 bases; J trimming: 4 bases; junction bases outside the gene matches: 5. The chain's CDR3 is CASSFAGGRADTQYF. In DNA form, the CDR3 reads TGTGCCAGCAGCTTCGCGGGGGGGCGGGCAGATACGCAGTATTTT.

V is TRBV19 and J is TRBJ2-1; D remains ambiguous. Germline V lookup: CDR1 LNHDA, CDR2 SQIVND (reference sequence). This CDR3 comprises 12 residues. The V gene lost 0 bases and the J gene lost 6 bases, with 3 bases spanning the gap. CDR3 coding DNA: TGTGCCAGTAGTATAGATAGCAATGAGCAGTTCTTC. The encoded protein is CASSIDSNEQFF.

V usage is TRBV5-1 and J usage is TRBJ2-3, with D perhaps TRBD2 (5 bases). Trimming left V 5 bases short and J 6 bases short, with 13 bases between. Germline values: CDR1 SGHRS, CDR2 YFSETQ. The CDR3 is 13 residues long. The CDR3 region is CASRSKGGDTQYF. The CDR3 coding sequence is TGCGCCAGCAGATCGAAGGGCGGGGATACGCAGTATTTT. Full variable domain (outside the CDR3, taken from reference TRBV5-1 and TRBJ2-3): KAGVTQTPRYLIKTRGQQVTLSCSPISGHRSVSWYQQTPGQGLQFLFEYFSETQRNKGNFPGRFSGRQFSNSRSEMNVSTLELGDSALYLCASRSKGGDTQYFGPGTRLTVL.

The J gene is TRBJ1-2, the V gene TRBV6-6; perhaps TRBD1 as D (6 bases). CDR1 and CDR2 from the germline V gene are MNHNY and SVGAGI (reference sequence). V lost 3 bases and J lost 4, with 15 bases in between. The CDR3 is made up of 15 amino acids. Here the CDR3 DNA reads TGTGCCAGCAGTTATCTGGACAGAACCTCCTATGGCTACACCTTC. Protein: CASSYLDRTSYGYTF.

The CDR3, as DNA: TGTGCCAGCAGTGAGGAATCAGGGATCATCGTCGACGAGACCCAGTACTTC. It codes for CASSEESGIIVDETQYF. The genes are TRBV7-9 and TRBJ2-5; TRBD1 is a possible D gene (5 bases). The CDR3 spans 17 residues. V lost 6 bases and J 5 bases, leaving 25 bases between the germline ends. Germline V gene sequence: CDR1 SEHNR, CDR2 FQNEAQ (reference sequence).

This chain connects TRBV5-1 to TRBJ2-7; TRBD1 agrees at 8 bases. This CDR3 is built from 13 residues. Trimming at V came to 4 bases and at J to 5 bases, leaving 5 bases not matched to a gene. Germline CDR1 is SGHRS and CDR2 is YFSETQ. The CDR3: CASSEQGVDEQYF. The CDR3 DNA follows: TGCGCCAGCAGCGAACAGGGGGTGGACGAGCAGTACTTC.

The rearrangement uses TRBV18 and TRBJ1-2, with D unclear. CDR1 is KGHSH and CDR2 is LQKENI in the germline V gene. Trimming took 2 bases from V and 7 from J, leaving 14 bases between them. The CDR3 runs to 14 residues. The CDR3, as DNA: TGTGCCAGCTCACCAAAGGAGCGTCGAAGTGGCTACACCTTC. This sequence encodes CASSPKERRSGYTF.

CDR3 sequence: CASSSDTTRNIQYF. CDR3 DNA: TGCGCCAGCAGCTCGGACACTACTCGGAACATTCAGTACTTC. The genes are TRBV5-1 and TRBJ2-4; D is perhaps TRBD1 (5 bases). CDR1 and CDR2 (germline): SGHRS, YFSETQ. V was shortened by 3 bases and J by 7 bases, with 14 bases between the two germline ends. The CDR3 is made up of 14 amino acids.

The J gene is TRBJ2-1, the V gene TRBV9; 14 positions agree with TRBD2. The germline gives CDR1 SGDLS, CDR2 YYNGEE. Trimming at V came to 3 bases and at J to 6 bases, leaving 2 bases not matched to a gene. The CDR3 consists of 15 residues. The CDR3 nucleotides read TGTGCCAGCAGCGAAGGGACTAGCGGGGGCAATGAGCAGTTCTTC. Protein product: CASSEGTSGGNEQFF.

The genes are TRBV7-3 and TRBJ2-2; 7 bases are shared with TRBD1. CDR1 and CDR2 (germline): SGHTA, FQGTGA. The CDR3 covers 13 residues. J lost 8 bases, V lost 5 bases, and 5 bases had no gene match. CDR3 DNA sequence: TGTGCCAGCAGCGAGACAGGGATGGGGGAGCTGTTTTTT. Residues: CASSETGMGELFF.

The CDR3 loop is CATARTQKSPDTQYF. CDR3 coding DNA: TGTGCGACAGCTAGGACCCAGAAGAGCCCAGATACGCAGTATTTT. The chain joins TRBV6-5 to TRBJ2-3; D might be TRBD1 (5 bases). The CDR3 consists of 15 residues. In germline, CDR1 is MNHEY, CDR2 SVGAGI.

This chain joins TRBV28 and TRBJ1-4; 10 positions match TRBD1. This CDR3 has 15 amino acids. V was pared by 6 bases and J by 7 bases, with 8 bases of the junction left unmatched. In germline, CDR1 is MDHEN, CDR2 SYDVKM. CDR3 loop: CASSITGQGIEKLFF. The CDR3 DNA follows: TGTGCCAGCAGCATAACGGGACAGGGGATTGAAAAACTGTTTTTT.